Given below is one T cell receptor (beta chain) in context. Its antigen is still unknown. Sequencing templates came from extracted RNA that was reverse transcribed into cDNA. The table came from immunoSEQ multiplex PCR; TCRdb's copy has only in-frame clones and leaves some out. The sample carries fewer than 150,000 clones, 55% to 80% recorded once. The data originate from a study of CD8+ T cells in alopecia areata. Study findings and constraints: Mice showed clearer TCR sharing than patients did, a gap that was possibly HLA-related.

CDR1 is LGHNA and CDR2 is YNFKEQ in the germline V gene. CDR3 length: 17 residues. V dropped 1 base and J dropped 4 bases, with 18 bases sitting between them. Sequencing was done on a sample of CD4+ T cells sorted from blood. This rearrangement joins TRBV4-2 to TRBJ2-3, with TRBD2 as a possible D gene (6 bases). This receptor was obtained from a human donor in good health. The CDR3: CASSQGVSGLHPDTQYF. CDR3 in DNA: TGTGCCAGCAGCCAAGGGGTTTCGGGACTTCACCCAGATACGCAGTATTTT.